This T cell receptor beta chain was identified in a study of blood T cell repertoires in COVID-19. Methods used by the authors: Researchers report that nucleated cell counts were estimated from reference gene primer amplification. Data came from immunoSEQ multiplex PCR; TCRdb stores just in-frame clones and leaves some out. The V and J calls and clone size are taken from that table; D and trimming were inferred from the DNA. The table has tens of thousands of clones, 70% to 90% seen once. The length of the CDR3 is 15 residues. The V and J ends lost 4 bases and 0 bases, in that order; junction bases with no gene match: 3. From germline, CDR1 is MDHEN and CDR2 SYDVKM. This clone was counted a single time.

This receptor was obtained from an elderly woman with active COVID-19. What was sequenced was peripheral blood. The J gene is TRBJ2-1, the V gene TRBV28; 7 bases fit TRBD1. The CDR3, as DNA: TGTGCCAGCAGTTGGGACAGAAGCTCCTACAATGAGCAGTTCTTC. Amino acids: CASSWDRSSYNEQFF.